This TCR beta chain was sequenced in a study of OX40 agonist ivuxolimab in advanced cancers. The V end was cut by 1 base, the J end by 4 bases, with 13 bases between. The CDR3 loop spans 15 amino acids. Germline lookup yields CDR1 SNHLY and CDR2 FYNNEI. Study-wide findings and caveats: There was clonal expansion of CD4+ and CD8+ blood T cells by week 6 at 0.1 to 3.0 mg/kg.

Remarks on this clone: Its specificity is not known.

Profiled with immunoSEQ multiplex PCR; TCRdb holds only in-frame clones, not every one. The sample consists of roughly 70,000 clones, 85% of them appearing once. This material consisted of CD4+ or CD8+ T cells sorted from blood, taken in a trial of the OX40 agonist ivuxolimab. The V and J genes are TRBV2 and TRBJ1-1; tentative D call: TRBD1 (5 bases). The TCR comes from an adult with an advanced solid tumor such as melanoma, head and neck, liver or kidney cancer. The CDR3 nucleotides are TGTGCCAGCAGTGAAGGACAGTCGCTCATCACTGAAGCTTTCTTT. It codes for CASSEGQSLITEAFF.